This T cell receptor beta chain was sequenced during a study of T cells after yellow fever vaccination. This clonotype has a handful of counts. The CDR3 consists of 15 residues. In germline, CDR1 is LNHDA, CDR2 SQIVND (reference sequence). The V gene lost 5 bases and the J gene lost 2 bases, with 16 bases spanning the gap. TCRdb passed the 5' RACE reads through MiXCR, listing each CDR3 protein once. The table has around 300,000 distinct CDR3 sequences, 10% to 15% seen once. The chain combines TRBV19 with TRBJ2-7; possibly TRBD1 for D (6 bases). This sample comprised CD4+ T cells sorted from PBMCs, obtained 45 days after the yellow fever booster vaccination. The receptor comes from a man aged 25-45 years who received the YFV17D yellow fever vaccine. The CDR3 DNA follows: TGTGCCAGTAGTTTGTCCAGGGGTTTCGCCTACGAGCAGTACTTC. Translation gives CASSLSRGFAYEQYF.